One T cell receptor beta chain is described in this entry. The target antigen is unknown. It was with 60 Vbeta and 13 Jbeta primers that the PCR ran. Under the authors' procedure: Among the unique TCR beta chains that a later analysis counted, 80 million to 100 million in all, some 10 million were shared. The assay was immunoSEQ multiplex PCR, and TCRdb's table has in-frame clones only and misses some. V and J calls and clone size are those listed in that table; D and trimming were worked out from the DNA. Of some 190,000 clones listed, 81% were seen once; the top ten hold around 3.6%. The sample belongs to a study of cytomegalovirus exposure and HLA in healthy donors. Study-level results: It was assumed in the presence/absence analyses that sequencing depth was roughly uniform across donors. An analysis was carried out at a later point. It showed that HLA-associated TCR beta chains were more clonally expanded than equally common non-associated chains.

This CDR3 is 15 amino acids long. V was pared by 3 bases and J by 2 bases, with 12 bases between. CDR1 and CDR2 from the germline V gene are KGHSH and LQKENI. Material for sequencing was PBMCs. This receptor was identified in a man aged 35-49 years in good health and CMV-seropositive. The chain is built from TRBV18 and TRBJ2-3; possibly TRBD1 for D (6 bases). The CDR3 protein is CASSPGTPTTDTQYF. In DNA form, the CDR3 reads TGTGCCAGCTCACCCGGGACACCTACCACAGATACGCAGTATTTT.